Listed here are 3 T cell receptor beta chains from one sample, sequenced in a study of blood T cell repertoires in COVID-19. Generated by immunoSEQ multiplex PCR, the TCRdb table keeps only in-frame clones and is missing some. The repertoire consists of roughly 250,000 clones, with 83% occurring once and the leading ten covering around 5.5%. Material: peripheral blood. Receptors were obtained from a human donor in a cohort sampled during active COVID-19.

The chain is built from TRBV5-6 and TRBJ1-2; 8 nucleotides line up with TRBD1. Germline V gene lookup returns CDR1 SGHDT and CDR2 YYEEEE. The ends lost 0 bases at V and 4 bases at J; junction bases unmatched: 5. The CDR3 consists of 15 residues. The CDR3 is CASSLEGQAFYGYTF. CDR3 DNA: TGTGCCAGCAGCTTGGAGGGACAGGCGTTCTATGGCTACACCTTC.

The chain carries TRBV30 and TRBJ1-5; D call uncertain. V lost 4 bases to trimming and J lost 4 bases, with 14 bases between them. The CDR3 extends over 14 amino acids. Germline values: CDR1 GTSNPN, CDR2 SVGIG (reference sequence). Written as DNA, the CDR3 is TGTGCCTGGAATGCCGGGGATGGTAATCAGCCCCAGCATTTT. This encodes CAWNAGDGNQPQHF.

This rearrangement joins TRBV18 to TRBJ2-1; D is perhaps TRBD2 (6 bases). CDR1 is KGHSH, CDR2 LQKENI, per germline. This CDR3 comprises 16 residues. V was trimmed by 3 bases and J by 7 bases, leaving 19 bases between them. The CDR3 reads CASSPPPRPEGNEQFF. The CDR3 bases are TGTGCCAGCTCACCCCCACCACGACCGGAGGGTAATGAGCAGTTCTTC.